Only a few counts were recorded for the clone carrying this TCR beta chain. The data belong to a study of response to subunit inactivated influenza vaccine. TCRdb passed the RT-PCR reads through MiXCR, listing each CDR3 protein once. Altogether 400,000 to 650,000 distinct CDR3 sequences are present, around 7.7% being singletons, with the ten largest covering 10% to 15%. With 4 bases removed from V and 5 bases from J, the gap between germline ends came to 13 bases. The CDR3 runs 14 residues. Looked up from germline, CDR1 is SGDLS and CDR2 is YYNGEE. Material: PBMCs from blood, obtained about 24 months after vaccination. The V gene is TRBV9, the J gene TRBJ1-5; D may be TRBD1 (6 bases). The TCR was taken from a man between 50 and 69 years old who received an inactivated influenza vaccine. Written as DNA, the CDR3 is TGTGCCAGCAGCCTCGGACAGTACGATCAGCCCCAGCATTTT. This translates into CASSLGQYDQPQHF. Drawing the rest from reference TRBV9 and TRBJ1-5, the complete variable domain is DSGVTQTPKHLITATGQRVTLRCSPRSGDLSVYWYQQSLDQGLQFLIQYYNGEERAKGNILERFSAQQFPDLHSELNLSSLELGDSALYFCASSLGQYDQPQHFGDGTRLSIL.